The next 3 T cell receptor beta chains were all read from a single sample in a study of T cells after yellow fever vaccination. One entry per CDR3 protein results from TCRdb running MiXCR on the 5' RACE reads. The data contain some 150,000 distinct CDR3 sequences, about a tenth of them seen just once; the ten biggest clones take up roughly 36%. The material sequenced was CD8+ T cells sorted from PBMCs, taken 45 days after the yellow fever booster vaccination. These receptors were taken from a man between 18 and 29 years old who received the YFV17D yellow fever vaccine.

This clonotype was detected ten times or more. V gene TRBV4-1 combines with J gene TRBJ2-7; D possibly uses TRBD1 or TRBD2 (5 bases each). Trimming cost V 4 bases and J 6 bases, with 16 bases left between them. CDR1 and CDR2 (germline): MGHRA, YSYEKL. The CDR3 runs 14 residues. CDR3 in DNA: TGCGCCAGCAGCCTGAGGCCGGGACGTAGCGAGCAGTACTTC. It encodes CASSLRPGRSEQYF.

This clonotype appeared a few times. The chain employs TRBV7-2 and TRBJ2-3, with D possibly matching TRBD1 (5 bases). The CDR3 covers 15 residues. From germline, CDR1 is SGHTA and CDR2 FQGNSA. The V gene lost 6 bases and the J gene lost 9 bases, with 22 bases spanning the gap. The CDR3 DNA reads as TGTGCCAGCAGTCTAGGGCAGGGCCTAAGGGGCACGCAGTATTTT. This encodes CASSLGQGLRGTQYF.

The genes are TRBV10-3 and TRBJ1-2; D is unclear. Trimming removed 2 bases at V and 6 bases at J, with 10 bases between. CDR1 and CDR2 (germline): ENHRY, SYGVKD. The CDR3 totals 13 residues. CDR3 region: CAISEMVRDGYTF. The CDR3 coding sequence is TGTGCCATCAGTGAGATGGTTCGCGATGGCTACACCTTC.